These 28 T cell receptor beta chains originate from one sample sequenced in a study of T cell responses to AZD1222 COVID-19 vaccine. Repertoires were generated with immunoSEQ multiplex PCR, while TCRdb's copy carries only in-frame clones and drops some. Among some 120,000 clones listed, approximately 85% were seen once. The sample consisted of peripheral blood, taken on day 0 of MenACWY control vaccination. These receptors were collected from an adult in good health.

The J gene is TRBJ2-3, the V gene TRBV19; D is tentatively TRBD1 or TRBD2 (7 bases each). Per the germline V gene, CDR1 is LNHDA and CDR2 is SQIVND (reference sequence). V was shortened by 5 bases and J by 0 bases, with 12 bases between the two germline ends. The CDR3 has 15 residues. CDR3 nucleotide sequence: TGTGCCAGTAGTCAGGGGGGGACTAGCACAGATACGCAGTATTTT. Protein product: CASSQGGTSTDTQYF.

This clone came up once. This rearrangement joins TRBV9 to TRBJ1-1; TRBD1 matches 10 bases. With V trimmed by 4 bases and J by 7 bases, 7 bases remained unmatched. The germline gives CDR1 SGDLS, CDR2 YYNGEE. The CDR3 spans 14 residues. Here the CDR3 DNA reads TGTGCCAGCAGCCCCCGGACAGGGGGAGTTGAAGCTTTCTTT. It encodes CASSPRTGGVEAFF. The full variable domain, rest sourced from reference TRBV9 and TRBJ1-1, is DSGVTQTPKHLITATGQRVTLRCSPRSGDLSVYWYQQSLDQGLQFLIQYYNGEERAKGNILERFSAQQFPDLHSELNLSSLELGDSALYFCASSPRTGGVEAFFGQGTRLTVV.

This chain joins TRBV3-1 (or the pseudogene TRBV3-2) and TRBJ1-1, with unresolved D. Germline V gives CDR1 LGHDT, CDR2 YNNKEL (reference sequence). V gave up 1 base and J gave up 9 bases, with 9 bases separating them. The CDR3 has 12 amino acids. As DNA, the CDR3 is TGTGCCAGCAGCCAAGGGGCTTCTAAAGCTTTCTTT. It yields the protein CASSQGASKAFF.

The rearrangement joins TRBV5-6 to TRBJ2-7; 8 nucleotides agree with TRBD2. CDR3 length: 16 residues. The V gene end was trimmed by 1 base and the J gene end by 1 base; junction bases not matched to a gene: 7. Germline V gives CDR1 SGHDT, CDR2 YYEEEE. CDR3 region: CASSLFTGGASYEQYF. The DNA of the CDR3 is TGTGCCAGCAGCTTGTTTACCGGGGGGGCGTCCTACGAGCAGTACTTC.

The V and J genes are TRBV5-4 and TRBJ2-2, with 8 bases lining up with TRBD1. Trimming at V came to 4 bases and at J to 0 bases, leaving 5 bases not matched to a gene. Germline lookup yields CDR1 SGHNT and CDR2 YYREEE (reference sequence). The CDR3 covers 16 residues. As DNA, the CDR3 is TGTGCCAGCAGCACCCGACAGGGGACGAACACCGGGGAGCTGTTTTTT. Translated: CASSTRQGTNTGELFF. The entire variable domain, with the rest obtained from reference TRBV5-4 and TRBJ2-2, is as follows: ETGVTQSPTHLIKTRGQQVTLRCSSQSGHNTVSWYQQALGQGPQFIFQYYREEENGRGNFPPRFSGLQFPNYSSELNVNALELDDSALYLCASSTRQGTNTGELFFGEGSRLTVL.

The chain has TRBV6-1 and TRBJ1-1; a weak D match, TRBD1 (5 bases). Trimming left V 3 bases short and J 4 bases short, with 18 bases between. Per the germline V gene, CDR1 is MNHNS and CDR2 is SASEGT. CDR3 size: 16 residues. Here the CDR3 DNA reads TGTGCCAGCAGTGACAGGGCCTCGGGTGTCTTCACTGAAGCTTTCTTT. It translates to CASSDRASGVFTEAFF.

This chain links TRBV10-3 with TRBJ2-5, with 8 bases matching TRBD1. Germline V gives CDR1 ENHRY, CDR2 SYGVKD. The CDR3 length is 13 residues. Trimming cost V 5 bases and J 2 bases; bases outside gene matches: 1. CDR3 coding DNA: TGTGCCATCAGTCGACAGGGGCAAGAGACCCAGTACTTC. Amino acid sequence: CAISRQGQETQYF.

The gene calls are TRBV5-1 and TRBJ1-6, with D uncertain. With 3 bases removed from V and 5 bases from J, the gap between germline ends came to 15 bases. CDR3 length equals 16 residues. CDR1 is SGHRS and CDR2 is YFSETQ in the germline V gene. CDR3 loop: CASSSAGVANNSPLHF. The CDR3 bases are TGCGCCAGCAGCTCGGCCGGGGTAGCCAATAATTCACCCCTCCACTTT. Combining the CDR3 with reference TRBV5-1 and TRBJ1-6 gives the whole variable domain KAGVTQTPRYLIKTRGQQVTLSCSPISGHRSVSWYQQTPGQGLQFLFEYFSETQRNKGNFPGRFSGRQFSNSRSEMNVSTLELGDSALYLCASSSAGVANNSPLHFGNGTRLTVT.

The rearrangement uses TRBV4-1 and TRBJ1-1, with D tentatively TRBD1 (5 bases). Per the germline V gene, CDR1 is MGHRA and CDR2 is YSYEKL. Deletions cut 0 bases from V and 4 bases from J, with 12 bases between. The CDR3 length is 15 residues. The CDR3 DNA sequence: TGCGCCAGCAGCCAAGAGGGCAGGGTGGGCACTGAAGCTTTCTTT. Translated: CASSQEGRVGTEAFF.

The chain carries TRBV24-1 and TRBJ2-3; D may be TRBD2 (6 bases). Germline V lookup: CDR1 KGHDR, CDR2 SFDVKD. The CDR3 sequence is 16 residues long. Trimming cost V 6 bases and J 0 bases, with 15 bases left between them. CDR3 in amino acids: CATSPRGTGSTDTQYF. CDR3 DNA sequence: TGTGCCACCAGTCCCCGGGGGACGGGGAGCACAGATACGCAGTATTTT.

The genes are TRBV6-5 and TRBJ2-7; no definite D call. The germline gives CDR1 MNHEY, CDR2 SVGAGI. This CDR3 comprises 13 residues. The V end was cut by 2 bases, the J end by 4 bases, with 9 bases between. The CDR3 DNA follows: TGTGCCAGCAGTTACCGAACTAAGTACGAGCAGTACTTC. Protein product: CASSYRTKYEQYF.

Concerning this clone: Other DNA sequences from this sample encode an identical CDR3 as well. The chain uses TRBV18 and TRBJ2-7, with TRBD2 matching 11 bases. CDR3 size: 17 residues. The ends lost 1 base at V and 2 bases at J; junction bases unmatched: 7. CDR1 and CDR2 (germline): KGHSH, LQKENI. The CDR3 DNA reads TGTGCCAGCTCACCACTAGGGGCTAGCGGGGGGACCTACGAGCAGTACTTC. It is translated as CASSPLGASGGTYEQYF.

The genes are TRBV6-5 and TRBJ2-2; D uncertain. V was pared by 6 bases and J by 7 bases, with 12 bases between. CDR1 is MNHEY, CDR2 SVGAGI, per germline. CDR3 size: 13 residues. CDR3 nucleotides: TGTGCCAGCAGGGCCTTTTTAGACGGGGAGCTGTTTTTT. It encodes CASRAFLDGELFF.

The gene calls are TRBV2 and TRBJ1-6; TRBD1 agrees at 11 bases. Trimming took 5 bases from V and 18 from J; bases not matched to a gene: 15. Looked up from germline, CDR1 is SNHLY and CDR2 is FYNNEI. The CDR3 consists of 15 residues. Here the CDR3 DNA reads TGTGCCAGCAGTTCTAACAGGGACAGGGGGGCCTCTACCCACTTT. Encoded protein: CASSSNRDRGASTHF.

The CDR3 coding sequence is TGTGCCAGCAGCCGGACAGGGTTGGGAGAGACCCAGTACTTC. Translating gives CASSRTGLGETQYF. This chain links TRBV7-2 with TRBJ2-5, with 8 bases aligning to TRBD1. Germline V lookup: CDR1 SGHTA, CDR2 FQGNSA. This CDR3 is built from 14 residues. Trimming at V came to 5 bases and at J to 4 bases, leaving 6 bases not matched to a gene.

The chain uses TRBV19 and TRBJ2-5, with D possibly matching TRBD1 (6 bases). The CDR3 extends over 14 amino acids. V dropped 6 bases and J dropped 5 bases, with 16 bases sitting between them. Germline V CDR1 and CDR2: LNHDA, SQIVND (reference sequence). CDR3 loop: CASRQTGFGETQYF. CDR3 bases: TGTGCCAGTAGGCAGACAGGCTTCGGTGAGACCCAGTACTTC.

This rearrangement joins TRBV28 to TRBJ2-2; TRBD1 matches at 7 bases. Germline V gene lookup returns CDR1 MDHEN and CDR2 SYDVKM. This CDR3 region has 16 residues. Trimming took 7 bases from V and 4 from J; bases not matched to a gene: 12. DNA of the CDR3: TGTGCCAGCAAACCCCGGGACAGACCACGCACCGGGGAGCTGTTTTTT. Amino acid sequence: CASKPRDRPRTGELFF. The full variable domain, with the rest looked up from reference TRBV28 and TRBJ2-2, is DVKVTQSSRYLVKRTGEKVFLECVQDMDHENMFWYRQDPGLGLRLIYFSYDVKMKEKGDIPEGYSVSREKKERFSLILESASTNQTSMYLCASKPRDRPRTGELFFGEGSRLTVL.

The chain uses TRBV5-1 and TRBJ2-1; 9 nucleotides match TRBD2. Germline assignment: CDR1 SGHRS and CDR2 YFSETQ. The CDR3 is 15 amino acids. The J segment lost 6 bases and the V segment lost 2 bases, leaving 6 bases of the junction unmatched. CDR3 region: CASSLPWTSVNEQFF. The CDR3 DNA is TGCGCCAGCAGCTTACCGTGGACTAGCGTCAATGAGCAGTTCTTC.

This clone was detected only a few times. This chain links TRBV10-3 with TRBJ2-2; unclear D gene. The V end lost 3 bases, the J end lost 4 bases, and 12 bases lay between the germline ends. Germline loops: CDR1 ENHRY, CDR2 SYGVKD. The CDR3 totals 15 residues. DNA for the CDR3: TGTGCCATCAGTGATGGTTGGCGCAGCACCGGGGAGCTGTTTTTT. Protein: CAISDGWRSTGELFF.

The chain employs TRBV7-2 and TRBJ2-2; 8 bases align to TRBD2. The CDR3 loop spans 17 amino acids. Germline V gives CDR1 SGHTA, CDR2 FQGNSA. V dropped 2 bases and J dropped 6; count of bases not matched to a gene: 11. This chain's CDR3 is CASSLRLRGGLPGELFF. The CDR3 nucleotides read TGTGCCAGCAGCTTAAGGTTACGGGGGGGCCTCCCCGGGGAGCTGTTTTTT.

The V gene is TRBV27, the J gene TRBJ2-6, with unresolved D. Germline V gene lookup returns CDR1 MNHEY and CDR2 SMNVEV (reference sequence). The CDR3 sequence is 18 residues long. Trimming pared 0 bases from V and 0 bases from J, leaving 12 bases between. CDR3 amino acids: CASSLSPAGFSGANVLTF. As DNA, the CDR3 is TGTGCCAGCAGTTTATCTCCGGCCGGATTCTCTGGGGCCAACGTCCTGACTTTC.

The V gene is TRBV23-1, the J gene TRBJ1-1, with D uncertain. Being an ORF, TRBV23-1 has a function that is uncertain. CDR3 length: 10 residues. V gave up 11 bases and J gave up 1 base, with 5 bases separating them. In DNA, the CDR3 is TGCGCCTCCGCGAACACTGAAGCTTTCTTT. This gives the protein CASANTEAFF.

The genes are TRBV11-3 and TRBJ1-1; tentatively, D is TRBD1 (5 bases). This CDR3 region has 13 residues. CDR1 is SGHNT and CDR2 is YENEEA in the germline V gene. Trimming shortened V by 3 bases and J by 1 base, and 6 bases separated the two germline ends. CDR3 in DNA: TGTGCCAGCAGCTTCGGGGGGAACACTGAAGCTTTCTTT. This sequence encodes CASSFGGNTEAFF.

J is TRBJ2-1 and V is TRBV3-1 (or the pseudogene TRBV3-2); no clear D. Looked up from germline, CDR1 is LGHDT and CDR2 is YNNKEL (reference sequence). The CDR3 contains 13 residues. Between the trimmed V and J ends, which lost 2 bases and 4 bases, there was a span of 6 bases. CDR3 protein: CASSQYGYNEQFF. The CDR3 DNA follows: TGTGCCAGCAGCCAATATGGATACAATGAGCAGTTCTTC.

The gene calls are TRBV6-6 and TRBJ2-2, with 7 bases lining up with TRBD1. Germline V gives CDR1 MNHNY, CDR2 SVGAGI (reference sequence). The trim removed 5 bases at V and 6 bases at J, leaving 6 bases unmatched. The CDR3 spans 14 residues. The CDR3 reads CASSPGTAAGELFF. CDR3 DNA sequence: TGTGCCAGCAGTCCGGGGACAGCGGCCGGGGAGCTGTTTTTT.

V usage is TRBV6-2 or TRBV6-3 and J usage is TRBJ2-3; D is ambiguous. This CDR3 has 14 amino acids. CDR1 and CDR2 from the germline V gene are MNHEY and SVGEGT. Trimming left V 1 base short and J 3 bases short, with 8 bases between. In nucleotides, the CDR3 is TGTGCCAGCAGTTACTATTACAGAACAGATACGCAGTATTTT. Residues: CASSYYYRTDTQYF.

The chain is built from TRBV14 and TRBJ1-6; D is undetermined. This CDR3 spans 13 amino acids. Trimming pared 4 bases from V and 9 bases from J, leaving 10 bases between. In germline, CDR1 is SGHDN, CDR2 FVKESK. CDR3 residues: CASSLIVTSPLHF. The DNA of the CDR3 is TGTGCCAGCAGCCTGATCGTGACTTCACCCCTCCACTTT. The whole variable domain, filled in from reference TRBV14 and TRBJ1-6, reads EAGVTQFPSHSVIEKGQTVTLRCDPISGHDNLYWYRRVMGKEIKFLLHFVKESKQDESGMPNNRFLAERTGGTYSTLKVQPAELEDSGVYFCASSLIVTSPLHFGNGTRLTVT.

The chain has TRBV3-1 (or the pseudogene TRBV3-2) and TRBJ1-1; tentative D call: TRBD1 (5 bases). Trimming shortened V by 6 bases and J by 2 bases, and 16 bases separated the two germline ends. The CDR3 totals 15 residues. Germline CDR1 LGHDT, CDR2 YNNKEL (reference sequence). The DNA for the CDR3 is TGTGCCAGCAGTCATATAGACAGACTTAACACTGAAGCTTTCTTT. Translating gives CASSHIDRLNTEAFF.